One sample yielded the 14 T cell receptor beta chains listed below, sequenced in a study of CD8+ T cells in alopecia areata. Treatment indicated: oral pan-JAK inhibitor, 5-10 mg twice daily. Once RNA had been extracted, it was reverse transcribed into cDNA to act as the sequencing template. Sequencing was performed with immunoSEQ multiplex PCR; in TCRdb, only in-frame clones are kept and a portion is missing. The sample has about 280,000 clones; about 62% are singletons. Source: CD4+ T cells sorted from blood, taken at week 24, from a patient treated with tofacitinib. The receptor set was obtained from a human donor with alopecia areata.

The chain links TRBV6-5 to TRBJ2-1; 7 bases map to TRBD1. CDR3 length: 14 amino acids. Germline CDR1 reads MNHEY; CDR2 reads SVGAGI. V was pared by 4 bases and J by 9 bases, with 9 bases of the junction left unmatched. CDR3 sequence (DNA): TGTGCCAGCAGTTGGCCGGGACAGTTCAGTGAGCAGTTCTTC. Its protein is CASSWPGQFSEQFF.

This clone was seen a handful of times. This chain links TRBV5-1 with TRBJ2-7, with D perhaps matching TRBD2 (6 bases). V lost 6 bases to trimming and J lost 1 base, with 11 bases between them. The CDR3 covers 13 residues. Germline assignment: CDR1 SGHRS and CDR2 YFSETQ. The CDR3 sequence: CASTAGTSYEQYF. CDR3 DNA: TGCGCCAGCACCGCGGGGACTTCCTACGAGCAGTACTTC.

The gene calls are TRBV2 and TRBJ1-2, with TRBD1 as a possible D gene (5 bases). The CDR3 is made up of 12 amino acids. Germline V CDR1 and CDR2: SNHLY, FYNNEI. With 8 bases removed from V and 5 bases from J, the gap between germline ends came to 12 bases. The CDR3 nucleotides read TGTGCCAGCGATGACAGACATTATGGCTACACCTTC. It yields the protein CASDDRHYGYTF.

The chain has TRBV5-1 and TRBJ2-7; tentatively, D is TRBD1 (5 bases). In germline, CDR1 is SGHRS, CDR2 YFSETQ. V gave up 3 bases and J gave up 3 bases, with 10 bases separating them. The CDR3 consists of 13 residues. The CDR3 region has the DNA TGCGCCAGCAGCTCCTCGCAGGGCTACGAGCAGTACTTC. Protein product: CASSSSQGYEQYF.

This chain joins TRBV28 and TRBJ1-1; D remains unclear. The CDR3 sequence is 11 residues long. CDR1 is MDHEN and CDR2 is SYDVKM in the germline V gene. Trimming took 3 bases from V and 5 from J, leaving 4 bases between them. CDR3 residues: CASSLWTEAFF. The CDR3 DNA sequence: TGTGCCAGCAGTTTGTGGACTGAAGCTTTCTTT.

The chain links TRBV5-1 to TRBJ2-2; tentative D call: TRBD1 (5 bases). The length of the CDR3 is 14 residues. Between the trimmed V and J ends, which lost 5 bases and 2 bases, there was a span of 10 bases. Germline V gene lookup returns CDR1 SGHRS and CDR2 YFSETQ. The CDR3 DNA sequence: TGCGCCAGCAGGGGGCAGGGCAACACCGGGGAGCTGTTTTTT. It is translated as CASRGQGNTGELFF.

The V call is TRBV2, the J call TRBJ1-5; perhaps TRBD1 as D (6 bases). The CDR3 covers 14 residues. Germline CDR1 is SNHLY and CDR2 is FYNNEI. The germline V and J ends were trimmed by 5 bases and 3 bases, with 11 bases remaining between them. CDR3 DNA sequence: TGTGCCAGCAGTTGGACAGACCCCAATCAGCCCCAGCATTTT. It yields the protein CASSWTDPNQPQHF.

This clone has only a few counts. The chain joins TRBV29-1 to TRBJ2-3; D may correspond to TRBD1 or TRBD2 (5 bases each). CDR3 length equals 12 residues. Trimming stripped 5 bases from V and 14 bases from J, with 20 bases between. In germline, CDR1 is SQVTM, CDR2 ANQGSEA. The CDR3 nucleotides are TGCAGCGTTAGCGGTGAAGGGGTTCCCCCGTATTTT. It codes for CSVSGEGVPPYF.

This clone was found a few times. V gene TRBV7-3 combines with J gene TRBJ2-7, with D possibly matching TRBD1 (5 bases). V gave up 5 bases and J gave up 3 bases, with 17 bases separating them. The germline V gene has CDR1 SGHTA and CDR2 FQGTGA. This CDR3 has 15 amino acids. The CDR3 reads CASSLTKGPNYEQYF. The CDR3 DNA sequence: TGTGCCAGCAGCCTCACGAAGGGGCCAAACTACGAGCAGTACTTC.

V gene TRBV27 combines with J gene TRBJ1-2; D is unclear. Per germline, CDR1 MNHEY and CDR2 SMNVEV (reference sequence). The V gene lost 0 bases and the J gene lost 4 bases, with 9 bases spanning the gap. This CDR3 has 14 residues. The CDR3 DNA sequence: TGTGCCAGCAGTTTATCCGTCCGGGGCTATGGCTACACCTTC. Translation gives CASSLSVRGYGYTF.

This clone showed up just a few times. This chain uses TRBV7-9 with TRBJ1-2, with TRBD1 as a possible D gene (6 bases). Trimming removed 5 bases at V and 3 bases at J, with 19 bases between. The length of the CDR3 is 16 residues. Germline CDR1 and CDR2: SEHNR and FQNEAQ (reference sequence). The CDR3 spells CASSPRVVAGDYGYTF. The DNA of the CDR3 is TGTGCCAGCAGCCCCCGAGTGGTCGCAGGGGACTATGGCTACACCTTC.

This sequence joins TRBV29-1 and TRBJ2-5; 7 positions match TRBD1. This CDR3 spans 16 amino acids. Trimming removed 4 bases from V and 1 base from J; junction bases left unmatched: 12. The germline CDR1 and CDR2 sequences are SQVTM and ANQGSEA. The CDR3 DNA reads as TGCAGCGTTGGTGGGGTCCTTGGGACAGTCCAAGAGACCCAGTACTTC. Protein sequence: CSVGGVLGTVQETQYF. Together with reference TRBV29-1 and TRBJ2-5, the CDR3 gives the full variable domain: SAVISQKPSRDICQRGTSLTIQCQVDSQVTMMFWYRQQPGQSLTLIATANQGSEATYESGFVIDKFPISRPNLTFSTLTVSNMSPEDSSIYLCSVGGVLGTVQETQYFGPGTRLLVL.

This rearrangement joins TRBV29-1 to TRBJ1-1; D possibly corresponds to TRBD1 (6 bases). This CDR3 region has 12 residues. Germline V gene data show CDR1 as SQVTM and CDR2 as ANQGSEA. Trimming shortened V by 6 bases and J by 1 base, and 9 bases separated the two germline ends. CDR3 nucleotides: TGCAGCGTCCAGGGGTCGAACACTGAAGCTTTCTTT. Protein: CSVQGSNTEAFF.

Here the CDR3 reads CASSILRAGSNQPQHF. In DNA, the CDR3 is TGTGCCAGCAGTATCCTCCGGGCCGGGAGCAATCAGCCCCAGCATTTT. This sequence joins TRBV28 and TRBJ1-5, with D unresolved. V was clipped by 5 bases and J by 1 base, with 15 bases between them. Germline CDR1 is MDHEN and CDR2 is SYDVKM. The CDR3 sequence is 16 residues long.